This entry lists 19 T cell receptor beta chains sequenced from one sample in a study of shared clonotypes between healthy human individuals. This table comes from immunoSEQ multiplex PCR, and its TCRdb copy is limited to in-frame clones, with some not included. Found here are hundreds of thousands of clones, approximately 73% of them singletons; the top ten hold 1.5% to 2%. The sample comprised memory CD4+ T cells sorted from blood. Sample subset: CD45RA-negative fraction. The receptors come from a woman under 40 in good health.

The V and J genes are TRBV19 and TRBJ1-2, with D tentatively TRBD1 (5 bases). The germline gives CDR1 LNHDA, CDR2 SQIVND (reference sequence). The CDR3 covers 14 residues. Trimming pared 5 bases from V and 8 bases from J, leaving 18 bases between. The CDR3, as DNA: TGTGCCAGTAGTCCGGTCAGCCCGGGGGTAGGCTACACCTTC. Amino acid sequence: CASSPVSPGVGYTF. Complete variable domain (other parts from reference TRBV19 and TRBJ1-2): DGGITQSPKYLFRKEGQNVTLSCEQNLNHDAMYWYRQDPGQGLRLIYYSQIVNDFQKGDIAEGYSVSREKKESFPLTVTSAQKNPTAFYLCASSPVSPGVGYTFGSGTRLTVV.

The CDR3, as DNA: TGTGCCTGGAGTGTCGTGGGTAGTTTGGAGACCCAGTACTTC. Translated: CAWSVVGSLETQYF. The rearrangement joins TRBV30 to TRBJ2-5; D gene uncertain. The CDR3 has 14 amino acids. Germline V CDR1 and CDR2: GTSNPN, SVGIG (reference sequence). Trimming took 0 bases from V and 5 from J, leaving 13 bases between them. Based on the CDR3 plus reference TRBV30 and TRBJ2-5, the full variable domain is SQTIHQWPATLVQPVGSPLSLECTVEGTSNPNLYWYRQAAGRGLQLLFYSVGIGQISSEVPQNLSASRPQDRQFILSSKKLLLSDSGFYLCAWSVVGSLETQYFGPGTRLLVL.

V and J are TRBV7-2 and TRBJ2-5; 9 bases fit TRBD2. The J call may be incorrect, as the DNA end agrees better with TRBJ2-7. CDR3 length equals 15 residues. CDR1 is SGHTA, CDR2 FQGNSA, per germline. The CDR3: CASSFPTSGQNEQYF. The DNA for the CDR3 is TGTGCCAGCAGCTTTCCCACTAGCGGGCAAAACGAGCAGTACTTC.

The V gene is TRBV7-9, the J gene TRBJ2-5, with D unresolved. TRBJ2-7 explains the end of the DNA better; the J call may be wrong. CDR1 SEHNR and CDR2 FQNEAQ come from the germline V gene (reference sequence). This CDR3 contains 14 residues. The CDR3 DNA reads TGTGCCAGCAGCTTAAGCAGGTCGACCTACGAGCAGTACTTC. It translates to CASSLSRSTYEQYF.

This clone is a singleton in its sample. V usage is TRBV5-1 and J usage is TRBJ1-1, with 8 bases that match TRBD1. Germline V gene sequence: CDR1 SGHRS, CDR2 YFSETQ. The CDR3 covers 14 residues. The V gene end was trimmed by 4 bases and the J gene end by 6 bases; junction bases not matched to a gene: 8. In DNA, the CDR3 is TGCGCCAGCAGCGGCGGACAGGGCGTCTCTGAAGCTTTCTTT. Its protein is CASSGGQGVSEAFF.

The rearrangement uses TRBV28 and TRBJ1-1, with D possibly TRBD1 on 5 matching bases. V lost 6 bases, J lost 1 base, and 15 bases lay in between. Germline CDR1 and CDR2: MDHEN and SYDVKM. CDR3 length: 15 amino acids. CDR3 protein: CASRPRNTGNTEAFF. CDR3 DNA sequence: TGTGCCAGCAGGCCACGAAATACAGGGAACACTGAAGCTTTCTTT. The variable domain in full, completed from reference TRBV28 and TRBJ1-1, reads DVKVTQSSRYLVKRTGEKVFLECVQDMDHENMFWYRQDPGLGLRLIYFSYDVKMKEKGDIPEGYSVSREKKERFSLILESASTNQTSMYLCASRPRNTGNTEAFFGQGTRLTVV.

The sample holds one count of this clone. The rearrangement links TRBV5-1 to TRBJ2-7; 9 bases agree with TRBD1. V trimming: 5 bases; J trimming: 4 bases; junction bases outside the gene matches: 7. The CDR3 is 14 residues long. Germline V CDR1 and CDR2: SGHRS, YFSETQ. The CDR3 protein is CASRAGQGIYEQYF. Here the CDR3 DNA reads TGCGCCAGCAGGGCGGGACAGGGTATATACGAGCAGTACTTC.

The gene calls are TRBV7-9 and TRBJ2-2; 7 bases are shared with TRBD1. This CDR3 region has 16 residues. Trimming at V came to 5 bases and at J to 2 bases, leaving 8 bases not matched to a gene. CDR1 SEHNR and CDR2 FQNEAQ come from the germline V gene (reference sequence). CDR3 sequence: CASSPQGWGNTGELFF. The CDR3 DNA is TGTGCCAGCAGCCCACAGGGGTGGGGAAACACCGGGGAGCTGTTTTTT.

At least ten counts were recorded for this clone. J is TRBJ2-1 and V is TRBV4-1; 11 nucleotides agree with TRBD2. This CDR3 comprises 16 residues. Germline V gives CDR1 MGHRA, CDR2 YSYEKL. V shed 1 base and J 15 bases; nucleotides not matched to a gene: 14. This CDR3 reads CASSQARGGSGRAAFF. The CDR3 DNA follows: TGCGCCAGCAGCCAAGCTCGGGGGGGTAGCGGGAGGGCCGCGTTCTTC.

The J gene is TRBJ1-2, the V gene TRBV28, with TRBD1 as a possible D gene (5 bases). The CDR3 contains 14 residues. The germline gives CDR1 MDHEN, CDR2 SYDVKM. With 5 bases removed from V and 4 bases from J, the gap between germline ends came to 14 bases. CDR3 protein: CASSNRDGTYGYTF. The CDR3 nucleotides are TGTGCCAGCAGTAACCGGGACGGGACCTATGGCTACACCTTC.

The rearrangement links TRBV6-6 to TRBJ1-3, with D unclear. Between the trimmed V and J ends, which lost 2 bases and 4 bases, there was a span of 3 bases. CDR3 length: 12 amino acids. In germline, CDR1 is MNHNY, CDR2 SVGAGI (reference sequence). The CDR3, as DNA: TGTGCCAGCAGTTACCAGGGAAACACCATATATTTT. Amino acids: CASSYQGNTIYF.

The V call is TRBV7-2, the J call TRBJ1-4; D gene ambiguous. The ends were cut back, 1 base at V and 0 bases at J, with 18 bases in the middle. This CDR3 comprises 19 residues. Germline-derived CDR1 and CDR2 are SGHTA and FQGNSA. The CDR3 sequence: CASSLVAARPPATNEKLFF. As DNA, the CDR3 is TGTGCCAGCAGCTTAGTCGCCGCGCGGCCTCCTGCAACTAATGAAAAACTGTTTTTT. The variable domain in full, with the rest retrieved from reference TRBV7-2 and TRBJ1-4, is GAGVSQSPSNKVTEKGKDVELRCDPISGHTALYWYRQSLGQGLEFLIYFQGNSAPDKSGLPSDRFSAERTGGSVSTLTIQRTQQEDSAVYLCASSLVAARPPATNEKLFFGSGTQLSVL.

V is TRBV15 and J is TRBJ1-2; tentatively, D is TRBD1 (6 bases). The V end lost 1 base, the J end lost 4 bases, and 16 bases lay between the germline ends. The CDR3 has 16 residues. In germline, CDR1 is LNHNV, CDR2 YYDKDF (reference sequence). The CDR3 spells CATSRALGGDSYGYTF. In DNA form, the CDR3 reads TGTGCCACCAGCAGAGCTCTAGGGGGGGACTCCTATGGCTACACCTTC.

There are many counts of this clone. The CDR3 loop is CASSAQGWTTEAFF. The CDR3 nucleotides are TGTGCCAGCAGCGCACAGGGGTGGACGACTGAAGCTTTCTTT. The V and J genes are TRBV9 and TRBJ1-1; 7 nucleotides line up with TRBD1. This CDR3 is 14 amino acids long. Germline V gene sequence: CDR1 SGDLS, CDR2 YYNGEE. J was trimmed by 5 bases and V by 3 bases; bases with no gene match: 7.

The chain combines TRBV4-2 with TRBJ2-1; D unresolved. The V and J ends lost 3 bases and 7 bases respectively, with 7 bases between them. This CDR3 has 12 amino acids. Per germline, CDR1 LGHNA and CDR2 YNFKEQ. CDR3 sequence (DNA): TGTGCCAGCAGCCAGGCTAGGAATGAGCAGTTCTTC. Its translation: CASSQARNEQFF.

The chain employs TRBV30 and TRBJ2-3; D possibly uses TRBD1 or TRBD2 (5 bases each). The CDR3 contains 14 residues. Germline CDR1 is GTSNPN and CDR2 is SVGIG (reference sequence). V lost 3 bases to trimming and J lost 0 bases, with 10 bases between them. CDR3 DNA: TGTGCCTGGAGGGTGGGACCTAGCACAGATACGCAGTATTTT. This encodes CAWRVGPSTDTQYF.

The genes are TRBV5-4 and TRBJ2-5; D remains unclear. Deletions cut 0 bases from V and 13 bases from J, with 13 bases between. The CDR3 contains 12 residues. Per the germline V gene, CDR1 is SGHNT and CDR2 is YYREEE (reference sequence). The DNA of the CDR3 is TGTGCCAGCAGCTTGGTGGCTGGCCCTCTGTACTTC. This translates into CASSLVAGPLYF. Based on the CDR3 plus reference TRBV5-4 and TRBJ2-5, the full variable domain is ETGVTQSPTHLIKTRGQQVTLRCSSQSGHNTVSWYQQALGQGPQFIFQYYREEENGRGNFPPRFSGLQFPNYSSELNVNALELDDSALYLCASSLVAGPLYFGPGTRLLVL.

CDR3 amino acids: CASSLLEDTEAFF. The CDR3 nucleotides read TGCGCCAGCAGCTTGTTAGAAGACACTGAAGCTTTCTTT. The chain is built from TRBV5-1 and TRBJ1-1; D ambiguous. Trimming took off 1 base at V and 3 bases at J, with 7 bases between the two ends. Germline assignment: CDR1 SGHRS and CDR2 YFSETQ. This CDR3 comprises 13 residues.

The J gene is TRBJ2-7, the V gene TRBV15; 11 nucleotides match TRBD1. The trim removed 0 bases at V and 3 bases at J, leaving 10 bases unmatched. CDR1 is LNHNV and CDR2 is YYDKDF in the germline V gene (reference sequence). This CDR3 has 18 amino acids. The CDR3 loop reads CATSRDFFGGTGGYEQYF. Written as DNA, the CDR3 is TGTGCCACCAGCAGAGATTTTTTTGGTGGGACAGGGGGCTACGAGCAGTACTTC. The full variable domain, completed using reference TRBV15 and TRBJ2-7, is DAMVIQNPRYQVTQFGKPVTLSCSQTLNHNVMYWYQQKSSQAPKLLFHYYDKDFNNEADTPDNFQSRRPNTSFCFLDIRSPGLGDTAMYLCATSRDFFGGTGGYEQYFGPGTRLTVT.